This TCR beta chain was sequenced during a study of cytomegalovirus exposure and HLA in healthy donors. Regarding this clone: Its antigen remains unknown.

Study-wide points: Later examination showed HLA-associated TCR beta chains had greater clonal expansion than equally common others. Altogether, 160 or so TCR beta chains were recorded as cytomegalovirus-associated. In vitro testing confirmed a few CMV-associated chains as specific for CMV antigens.

The CDR3 totals 13 residues. Germline CDR1 is SGHNT and CDR2 is YYREEE (reference sequence). V lost 3 bases and J 0 bases, leaving 7 bases between the germline ends. The primer mix had 60 Vbeta and 13 Jbeta primers. TCRdb keeps only in-frame clones here, not all; method: immunoSEQ multiplex PCR. Of some 200,000 clones listed, about three quarters are singletons. This sequence originates from a woman aged 55-69 years in good health and CMV-seropositive. Sequenced: PBMCs. The V call is TRBV5-4, the J call TRBJ2-7; a weak D match, TRBD1 (6 bases). In nucleotides, the CDR3 is TGTGCCAGCAGCTCAGGGGTCTCCTACGAGCAGTACTTC. Translated: CASSSGVSYEQYF.